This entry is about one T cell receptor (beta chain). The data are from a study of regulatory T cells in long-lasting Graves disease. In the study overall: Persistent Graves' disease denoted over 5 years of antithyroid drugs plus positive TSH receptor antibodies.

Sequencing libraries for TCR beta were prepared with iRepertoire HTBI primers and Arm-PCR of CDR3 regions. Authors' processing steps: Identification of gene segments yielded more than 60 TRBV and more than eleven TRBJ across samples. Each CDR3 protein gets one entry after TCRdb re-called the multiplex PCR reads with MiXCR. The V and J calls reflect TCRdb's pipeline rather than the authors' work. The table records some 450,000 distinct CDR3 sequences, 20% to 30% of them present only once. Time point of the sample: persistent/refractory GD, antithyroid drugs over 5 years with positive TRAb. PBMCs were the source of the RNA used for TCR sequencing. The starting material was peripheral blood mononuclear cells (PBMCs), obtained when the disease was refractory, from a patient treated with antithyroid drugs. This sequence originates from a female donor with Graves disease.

CDR3: CASRKGQNNYGYTF. DNA for the CDR3: TGTGCCAGCAGGAAGGGACAGAACAACTATGGCTACACCTTC. V usage is TRBV2 and J usage is TRBJ1-2; 7 bases map to TRBD1. CDR3 length: 14 amino acids. Germline loops: CDR1 SNHLY, CDR2 FYNNEI. Trimming cost V 6 bases and J 2 bases; bases outside gene matches: 6.